A selection of T cell receptor beta chains follows, all from one sample in a study of blood T cell repertoires in COVID-19. Measured with immunoSEQ multiplex PCR; TCRdb has only the in-frame clones, and not every one. The sample has more than 15,000 clones, approximately 84% seen once; the top ten hold about 16%. Sequenced sample: peripheral blood. The receptors come from a human donor with active COVID-19. The donor label of this sample is uncertain. The CDR3 runs from the conserved cysteine through the conserved F or W. D genes are given only for firm matches. Clone size is stated in some rows and not others, as once, few, many or a class when expanded.

v_gene	abundance	j_gene	d_gene	CDR3aa	CDR3nt
TRBV7-2	NA	TRBJ2-3	TRBD2	CASSFGGAADTQYF	TGTGCCAGCAGCTTCGGGGGGGCCGCAGATACGCAGTATTTT
TRBV7-2	NA	TRBJ2-3	TRBD2	CASSLEAGGARTQYF	TGTGCCAGCAGCTTAGAGGCCGGGGGGGCTCGTACGCAGTATTTT
TRBV9	NA	TRBJ2-3	NA	CASSVMVGVSTDTQYF	TGTGCCAGCAGCGTAATGGTAGGGGTTAGCACAGATACGCAGTATTTT
TRBV7-2	NA	TRBJ2-1	TRBD1	CASSSSGDRGREQFF	TGTGCCAGCAGCTCATCGGGGGACAGGGGGCGCGAGCAGTTCTTC
TRBV6-5	NA	TRBJ1-6	NA	CASSREGSPLHF	TGTGCCAGCAGTAGGGAGGGTTCACCCCTCCACTTT
TRBV7-2	NA	TRBJ1-5	NA	CASSFSLQPQHF	TGTGCCAGCAGCTTTTCTTTACAGCCCCAGCATTTT
TRBV19	NA	TRBJ2-2	NA	CASSTQTGSVGTGELFF	TGTGCCAGTAGTACCCAGACAGGCTCCGTAGGCACCGGGGAGCTGTTTTTT
TRBV9	NA	TRBJ2-7	TRBD2	CASSVGGTSGIYEQYF	TGTGCCAGCAGCGTAGGCGGGACTAGCGGTATCTACGAGCAGTACTTC
TRBV12-3/TRBV12-4	NA	TRBJ2-3	TRBD1	CASQGDSTDTQYF	TGTGCCAGCCAGGGGGATAGCACAGATACGCAGTATTTT
TRBV7-2	once	TRBJ2-7	TRBD2	CASSTPGLAGVPGEQYF	TGTGCCAGCAGCACCCCAGGACTAGCGGGGGTACCGGGCGAGCAGTACTTC
TRBV20-1	once	TRBJ1-2	NA	CSATAGYGYTF	TGCAGTGCTACCGCCGGCTATGGCTACACCTTC
TRBV6-2/TRBV6-3	NA	TRBJ1-1	NA	CASSPSLNTEAFF	TGTGCCAGCAGCCCATCTTTGAACACTGAAGCTTTCTTT
TRBV29-1	NA	TRBJ1-1	NA	CSVAAPNTEAFF	TGCAGCGTAGCCGCTCCGAACACTGAAGCTTTCTTT
TRBV7-2	NA	TRBJ2-3	NA	CASSIGGGQDTQYF	TGTGCCAGTTCAATAGGGGGGGGCCAAGATACGCAGTATTTT
TRBV7-8	NA	TRBJ2-7	NA	CASSLERPGLAEQYF	TGTGCCAGCAGCTTGGAGCGACCGGGACTTGCCGAGCAGTACTTC
TRBV11-2	NA	TRBJ2-7	NA	CASSNGERLGYEQYF	TGTGCCAGCAGCAACGGGGAAAGACTCGGGTACGAGCAGTACTTC
TRBV29-1	NA	TRBJ1-2	TRBD1	CSVAGTGVGYTF	TGCAGCGTTGCCGGGACAGGGGTAGGCTACACCTTC
TRBV5-1	NA	TRBJ2-3	TRBD1	CASSRGQGWTDTQYF	TGCGCCAGCAGCCGGGGACAGGGTTGGACAGATACGCAGTATTTT
TRBV6-6	few	TRBJ1-5	NA	CASSREPRTGTLYQPQHF	TGTGCCAGCAGTCGCGAACCACGCACCGGGACACTATATCAGCCCCAGCATTTT
TRBV9	once	TRBJ2-2	TRBD1	CASSPRTGSTGELFF	TGTGCCAGCAGCCCACGGACAGGGTCCACCGGGGAGCTGTTTTTT
TRBV9	NA	TRBJ1-2	TRBD1	CASSASDRNYGYTF	TGTGCCAGCAGCGCCTCGGACAGGAACTATGGCTACACCTTC
TRBV19	NA	TRBJ2-5	TRBD2	CASSIRGLAGETQYF	TGTGCCAGTAGTATCCGGGGACTAGCGGGAGAGACCCAGTACTTC
TRBV6-2/TRBV6-3	NA	TRBJ1-1	TRBD1	CASSYPPDRVVAEAFF	TGTGCCAGCAGTTACCCCCCGGACAGGGTGGTGGCTGAAGCTTTCTTT
TRBV4-3	NA	TRBJ2-2	NA	CASSQGFPGNTGELFF	TGCGCCAGCAGCCAAGGGTTCCCGGGGAACACCGGGGAGCTGTTTTTT
TRBV9	NA	TRBJ2-7	TRBD1	CASSATGTARYEQYF	TGTGCCAGCAGCGCTACCGGGACAGCTCGCTACGAGCAGTACTTC
TRBV9	NA	TRBJ2-7	TRBD2	CASSVGSSGYYEQYF	TGTGCCAGCAGCGTAGGGAGTAGCGGGTACTACGAGCAGTACTTC
TRBV11-2	NA	TRBJ2-4	TRBD2	CASSFGAGEAKNIQYF	TGTGCCAGCAGCTTCGGTGCGGGGGAGGCCAAAAACATTCAGTACTTC
TRBV6-6	NA	TRBJ2-2	NA	CASSPRTAGTGELFF	TGTGCCAGCAGCCCCCGGACAGCGGGGACCGGGGAGCTGTTTTTT
TRBV5-5	NA	TRBJ2-5	NA	CASSLSGIEETQYF	TGTGCCAGCAGCTTGTCAGGTATCGAGGAGACCCAGTACTTC
TRBV18	few	TRBJ1-6	TRBD1	CASSPTADRNSPLHF	TGTGCCAGCTCACCAACAGCGGACAGGAATTCACCCCTCCACTTT
TRBV2	NA	TRBJ1-5	TRBD1	CASSRETGTQPQHF	TGTGCCAGCAGCCGAGAGACAGGGACCCAGCCCCAGCATTTT
TRBV10-3	NA	TRBJ1-1	NA	CAIGGNTEAFF	TGTGCCATCGGCGGGAACACTGAAGCTTTCTTT
TRBV18	NA	TRBJ2-7	TRBD2	CASSPQGTSGTTYEQYF	TGTGCCAGCTCACCACAAGGGACTAGCGGGACAACCTACGAGCAGTACTTC
TRBV6-5	few	TRBJ1-2	TRBD1	CASSFGTDYGGYTF	TGTGCCAGCAGTTTTGGGACAGATTACGGAGGCTACACCTTC
TRBV29-1	NA	TRBJ2-3	NA	CSVDGEGGNTDTQYF	TGCAGCGTTGATGGGGAGGGGGGAAACACAGATACGCAGTATTTT
TRBV5-4	NA	TRBJ1-2	NA	CASSPRAGRIRYYGYTF	TGTGCCAGCAGCCCTCGGGCAGGGAGGATCCGTTACTATGGCTACACCTTC